A single sample is the source of the 21 T cell receptor beta chains below, sequenced in a study of OX40 agonist ivuxolimab in advanced cancers. The protocol was immunoSEQ multiplex PCR, while the TCRdb copy is restricted to in-frame clones and leaves out a portion. The sample holds roughly 60,000 clones, roughly 88% seen once. The source material was CD4+ or CD8+ T cells sorted from blood, sampled in a trial of the OX40 agonist ivuxolimab. The origin of the receptors is an adult with an advanced solid tumor such as melanoma, head and neck, liver or kidney cancer.

The J gene is TRBJ2-7, the V gene TRBV11-2, with 10 positions matching TRBD2. The germline gives CDR1 SGHAT, CDR2 FQNNGV. The CDR3 extends over 16 amino acids. V dropped 3 bases and J dropped 1; count of bases not matched to a gene: 6. The CDR3 protein is CASSFSSGGRSYEQYF. CDR3 in DNA: TGTGCCAGCAGCTTCAGTAGCGGGGGGCGTTCCTACGAGCAGTACTTC.

V and J are TRBV18 and TRBJ1-2, with TRBD1 matching over 10 bases. The V gene's germline CDR1 is KGHSH and CDR2 LQKENI. The J segment lost 1 base and the V segment lost 6 bases, leaving 8 bases of the junction unmatched. The CDR3 has 16 residues. The CDR3 DNA sequence: TGTGCCAGCTCTCTCTACGACAGGGGGCATAACTATGGCTACACCTTC. Protein sequence: CASSLYDRGHNYGYTF.

The chain employs TRBV28 and TRBJ1-5; a weak D match, TRBD1 (5 bases). Deletions cut 6 bases from V and 0 bases from J, with 9 bases between. The germline gives CDR1 MDHEN, CDR2 SYDVKM. The CDR3 extends over 14 amino acids. In DNA, the CDR3 is TGTGCCAGCAGCCCCGGGGGTAGCAATCAGCCCCAGCATTTT. The encoded protein is CASSPGGSNQPQHF.

The J gene is TRBJ2-7, the V gene TRBV7-2; D may correspond to TRBD1 or TRBD2 (5 bases each). Per the germline V gene, CDR1 is SGHTA and CDR2 is FQGNSA. V lost 4 bases and J 12 bases, leaving 13 bases between the germline ends. This CDR3 has 11 amino acids. The CDR3 protein is CASSSGRNLYF. DNA for the CDR3: TGTGCCAGCAGCTCGGGGCGTAATCTGTACTTC.

This sequence joins TRBV12-5 and TRBJ1-1; the D is unclear. The length of the CDR3 is 13 residues. Looked up from germline, CDR1 is LGHNT and CDR2 is FRNRAP. V shed 3 bases and J shed 5 bases, with 10 bases lying between them. This CDR3 reads CASGFGYRTEAFF. CDR3 bases: TGTGCTAGTGGTTTCGGATATAGGACTGAAGCTTTCTTT.

The V call is TRBV10-3, the J call TRBJ2-1; D remains ambiguous. Trimming took off 3 bases at V and 3 bases at J, with 0 bases between the two ends. This CDR3 contains 11 residues. Germline values: CDR1 ENHRY, CDR2 SYGVKD. The DNA for the CDR3 is TGTGCCATCAGTGACTACAATGAGCAGTTCTTC. Amino acid sequence: CAISDYNEQFF.

This clone was recorded once. The chain carries TRBV15 and TRBJ2-5, with D possibly TRBD1 on 6 matching bases. The CDR3 is 13 amino acids. V dropped 0 bases and J dropped 5 bases, with 7 bases sitting between them. The V gene's germline CDR1 is LNHNV and CDR2 YYDKDF (reference sequence). The DNA of the CDR3 is TGTGCCACCAGCAGAGATCAGGGGGAGACCCAGTACTTC. As protein: CATSRDQGETQYF.

The rearrangement uses TRBV18 and TRBJ2-7; TRBD1 agrees at 12 bases. The germline V gene has CDR1 KGHSH and CDR2 LQKENI. The CDR3 runs to 13 residues. The V segment lost 5 bases and the J segment 5 bases; nucleotides outside the gene matches: 1. The CDR3 protein is CASSGTGGNEQYF. The CDR3 nucleotides are TGTGCCAGCTCAGGGACAGGGGGCAACGAGCAGTACTTC.

This clone occurred a few times. The rearrangement joins TRBV29-1 to TRBJ1-2; a possible D gene is TRBD1 (5 bases). Trimming took 7 bases from V and 3 from J, leaving 15 bases between them. Germline assignment: CDR1 SQVTM and CDR2 ANQGSEA. The CDR3 runs to 13 residues. CDR3 sequence reads: CSARGEAHYGYTF. The CDR3 DNA sequence: TGCAGCGCAAGGGGCGAGGCGCACTATGGCTACACCTTC.

The chain carries TRBV7-2 and TRBJ2-1; unclear D gene. Trimming shortened V by 6 bases and J by 6 bases, and 18 bases separated the two germline ends. Per the germline V gene, CDR1 is SGHTA and CDR2 is FQGNSA. CDR3 length: 15 amino acids. The CDR3 nucleotides are TGTGCCAGCAGAGGACGTGGTAGCCGGGCCAATGAGCAGTTCTTC. Translating gives CASRGRGSRANEQFF.

The V gene is TRBV28, the J gene TRBJ1-2, with a tentative D call TRBD1 (6 bases). Per the germline V gene, CDR1 is MDHEN and CDR2 is SYDVKM. The V and J ends lost 4 bases and 5 bases respectively, with 14 bases between them. This CDR3 has 14 amino acids. For the CDR3, the DNA is TGTGCCAGCAGTTACCCCACAGGGCCATATGGCTACACCTTC. Its protein product is CASSYPTGPYGYTF.

The chain has TRBV4-2 and TRBJ1-2; 7 bases fit TRBD1. The V segment lost 3 bases and the J segment 5 bases; nucleotides outside the gene matches: 6. Germline values: CDR1 LGHNA, CDR2 YNFKEQ. This CDR3 spans 14 amino acids. The CDR3 DNA sequence: TGTGCCAGCAGCCAGGACCCGGGACAGTATGGCTACACCTTC. Residues: CASSQDPGQYGYTF.

This clone was counted once. The chain uses TRBV7-2 and TRBJ2-1; D is perhaps TRBD2 (7 bases). Germline CDR1 and CDR2: SGHTA and FQGNSA. The CDR3 extends over 14 amino acids. The ends were cut back, 1 base at V and 7 bases at J, with 11 bases in the middle. The CDR3 reads CASSLVGGGNEQFF. The CDR3 DNA follows: TGTGCCAGCAGCTTAGTAGGGGGAGGGAATGAGCAGTTCTTC.

For this clone: Mismatch with germline at one junction end may stem from a read error. The identical CDR3 is also encoded by other nucleotide sequences in the sample. The J gene is TRBJ2-1, the V gene TRBV9, with 8 bases aligning to TRBD2. From germline, CDR1 is SGDLS and CDR2 YYNGEE. CDR3 length: 12 residues. Here the CDR3 reads CASSGDYNEQFF. The CDR3 DNA sequence: TGTGCCAGTAGCGGGGATTACAATGAGCAGTTCTTC.

The J gene is TRBJ2-5, the V gene TRBV19; no clear D. Germline CDR1 reads LNHDA; CDR2 reads SQIVND (reference sequence). The CDR3 runs 13 residues. V was clipped by 2 bases and J by 5 bases, with 9 bases between them. The CDR3 nucleotides are TGTGCCAGTAGTATATCCAGGACCGAGACCCAGTACTTC. Translating gives CASSISRTETQYF.

The rearrangement links TRBV6-4 to TRBJ1-1; possibly TRBD1 for D (5 bases). V lost 6 bases to trimming and J lost 1 base, with 9 bases between them. In germline, CDR1 is MRHNA, CDR2 SNTAGT. The CDR3 covers 13 residues. The CDR3 sequence is CASRQERNTEAFF. As DNA, the CDR3 is TGTGCCAGCAGACAGGAGAGGAACACTGAAGCTTTCTTT.

The chain uses TRBV19 and TRBJ1-4; D is unresolved. Trimming took off 2 bases at V and 2 bases at J, with 3 bases between the two ends. Germline CDR1 LNHDA, CDR2 SQIVND (reference sequence). The length of the CDR3 is 13 residues. In nucleotides, the CDR3 is TGTGCCAGTAGTATAAGGACTAATGAAAAACTGTTTTTT. Amino acid sequence: CASSIRTNEKLFF.

This clone came up once. V usage is TRBV2 and J usage is TRBJ1-3; D is unclear. The ends were cut back, 1 base at V and 0 bases at J, with 4 bases in the middle. Germline values: CDR1 SNHLY, CDR2 FYNNEI. This CDR3 has 14 residues. The CDR3 DNA reads TGTGCCAGCAGTGAAGGGGGCTCTGGAAACACCATATATTTT. Its translation is CASSEGGSGNTIYF.

This chain connects TRBV7-6 to TRBJ1-2, with TRBD1 identical over 7 bases. The trim removed 5 bases at V and 3 bases at J, leaving 3 bases unmatched. The germline V gene has CDR1 SGHVS and CDR2 FNYEAQ. CDR3 length: 13 residues. This chain's CDR3 is CASSPGQDYGYTF. CDR3 bases: TGTGCCAGCAGCCCCGGACAGGACTATGGCTACACCTTC.

The V call is TRBV9, the J call TRBJ1-2; D is perhaps TRBD1 (5 bases). Between the trimmed V and J ends, which lost 5 bases and 8 bases, there was a span of 22 bases. CDR1 and CDR2 (germline): SGDLS, YYNGEE. The CDR3 is 15 amino acids. In DNA, the CDR3 is TGTGCCAGCAGGGCGGAGCTTGGCAGGGCCTACGGCTACACCTTC. Protein sequence: CASRAELGRAYGYTF.

J is TRBJ1-2 and V is TRBV6-5, with TRBD1 identical over 7 bases. The CDR3 covers 14 residues. The germline CDR1 and CDR2 sequences are MNHEY and SVGAGI. Losses at the gene ends were 5 bases for V and 7 bases for J; bases not matched to a gene: 10. The CDR3 region is CASSKTTGQVGYTF. The CDR3 DNA follows: TGTGCCAGCAGTAAAACGACAGGGCAGGTTGGCTACACCTTC.